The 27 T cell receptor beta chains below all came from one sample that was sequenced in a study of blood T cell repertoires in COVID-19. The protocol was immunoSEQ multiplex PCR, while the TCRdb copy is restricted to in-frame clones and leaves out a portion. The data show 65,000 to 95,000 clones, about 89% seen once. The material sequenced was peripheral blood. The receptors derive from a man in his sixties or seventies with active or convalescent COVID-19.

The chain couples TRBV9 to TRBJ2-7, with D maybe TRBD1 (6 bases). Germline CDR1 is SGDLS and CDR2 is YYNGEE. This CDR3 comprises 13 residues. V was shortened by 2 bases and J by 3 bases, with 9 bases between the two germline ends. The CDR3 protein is CASSVTGNYEQYF. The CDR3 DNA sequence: TGTGCCAGCAGCGTTACAGGGAACTACGAGCAGTACTTC.

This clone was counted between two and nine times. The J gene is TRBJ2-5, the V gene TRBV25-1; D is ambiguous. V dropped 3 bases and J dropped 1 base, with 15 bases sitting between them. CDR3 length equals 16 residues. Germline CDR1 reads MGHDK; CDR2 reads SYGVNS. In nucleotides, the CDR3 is TGTGCCAGCAGTGATCCCTCCTGGCAGGTCCAAGAGACCCAGTACTTC. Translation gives CASSDPSWQVQETQYF. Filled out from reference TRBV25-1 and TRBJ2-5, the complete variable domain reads EADIYQTPRYLVIGTGKKITLECSQTMGHDKMYWYQQDPGMELHLIHYSYGVNSTEKGDLSSESTVSRIRTEHFPLTLESARPSHTSQYLCASSDPSWQVQETQYFGPGTRLLVL.

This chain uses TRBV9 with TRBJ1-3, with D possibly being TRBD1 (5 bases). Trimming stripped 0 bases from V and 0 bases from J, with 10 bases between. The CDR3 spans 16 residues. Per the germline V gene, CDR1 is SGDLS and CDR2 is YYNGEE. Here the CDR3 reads CASSVGQGGSGNTIYF. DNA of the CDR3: TGTGCCAGCAGCGTAGGGCAGGGAGGCTCTGGAAACACCATATATTTT.

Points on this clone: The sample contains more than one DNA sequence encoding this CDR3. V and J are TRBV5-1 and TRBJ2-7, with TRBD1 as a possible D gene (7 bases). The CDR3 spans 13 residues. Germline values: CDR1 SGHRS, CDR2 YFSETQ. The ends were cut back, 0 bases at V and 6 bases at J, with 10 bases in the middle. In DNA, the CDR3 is TGCGCCAGCAGCTTGGGGCAGGGGGGCGAGCAGTACTTC. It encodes CASSLGQGGEQYF.

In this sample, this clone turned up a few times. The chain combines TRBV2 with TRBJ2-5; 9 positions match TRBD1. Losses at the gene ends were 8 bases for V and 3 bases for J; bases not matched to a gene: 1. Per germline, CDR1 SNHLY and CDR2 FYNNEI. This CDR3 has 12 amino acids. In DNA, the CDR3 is TGTGCCAGCGGGGACAGGGAAGAGACCCAGTACTTC. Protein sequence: CASGDREETQYF. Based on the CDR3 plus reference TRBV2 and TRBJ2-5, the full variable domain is EPEVTQTPSHQVTQMGQEVILRCVPISNHLYFYWYRQILGQKVEFLVSFYNNEISEKSEIFDDQFSVERPDGSNFTLKIRSTKLEDSAMYFCASGDREETQYFGPGTRLLVL.

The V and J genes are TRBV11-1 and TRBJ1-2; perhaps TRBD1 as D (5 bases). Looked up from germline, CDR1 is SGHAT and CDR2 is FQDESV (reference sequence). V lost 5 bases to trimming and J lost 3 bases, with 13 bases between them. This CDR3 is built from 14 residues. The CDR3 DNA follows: TGTGCCAGCAGCCTAGATGACAGATACTATGGCTACACCTTC. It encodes CASSLDDRYYGYTF.

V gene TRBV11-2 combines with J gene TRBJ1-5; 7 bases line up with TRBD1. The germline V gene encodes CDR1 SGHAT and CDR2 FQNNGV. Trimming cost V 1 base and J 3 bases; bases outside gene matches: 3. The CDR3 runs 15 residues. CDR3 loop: CASSLGDSYNQPQHF. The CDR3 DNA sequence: TGTGCCAGCAGCTTAGGGGACAGCTACAATCAGCCCCAGCATTTT.

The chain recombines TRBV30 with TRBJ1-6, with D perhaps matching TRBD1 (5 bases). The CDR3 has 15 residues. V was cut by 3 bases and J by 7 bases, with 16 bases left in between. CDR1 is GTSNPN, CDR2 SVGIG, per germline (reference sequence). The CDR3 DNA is TGTGCCTGGAGGTACTTATCGACAGCCAATTCACCCCTCCACTTT. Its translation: CAWRYLSTANSPLHF.

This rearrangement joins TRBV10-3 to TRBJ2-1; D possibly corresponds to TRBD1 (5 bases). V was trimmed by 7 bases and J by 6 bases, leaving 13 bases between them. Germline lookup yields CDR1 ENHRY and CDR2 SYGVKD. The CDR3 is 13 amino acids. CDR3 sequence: CAIKDSHLNEQFF. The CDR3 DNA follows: TGTGCCATCAAAGACAGTCACCTCAATGAGCAGTTCTTC.

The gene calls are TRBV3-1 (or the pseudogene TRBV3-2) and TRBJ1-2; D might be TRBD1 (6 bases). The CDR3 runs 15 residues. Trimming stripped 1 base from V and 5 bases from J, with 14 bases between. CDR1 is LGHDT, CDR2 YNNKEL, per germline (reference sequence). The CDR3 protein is CASSQGTAQSYGYTF. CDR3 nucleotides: TGTGCCAGCAGCCAAGGGACAGCGCAATCTTATGGCTACACCTTC.

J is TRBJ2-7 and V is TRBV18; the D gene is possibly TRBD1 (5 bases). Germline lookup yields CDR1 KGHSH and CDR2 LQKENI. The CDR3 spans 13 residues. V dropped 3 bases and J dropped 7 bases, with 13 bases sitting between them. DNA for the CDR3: TGTGCCAGCTCACCGGGGCTAGTTGGGGAGCAGTACTTC. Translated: CASSPGLVGEQYF.

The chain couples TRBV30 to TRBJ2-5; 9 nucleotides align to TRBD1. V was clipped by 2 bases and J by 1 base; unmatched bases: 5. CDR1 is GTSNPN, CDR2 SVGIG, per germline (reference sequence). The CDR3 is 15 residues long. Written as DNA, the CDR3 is TGTGCCTGGAGTATAGGGGGACAGGGCCAAGAGACCCAGTACTTC. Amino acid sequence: CAWSIGGQGQETQYF.

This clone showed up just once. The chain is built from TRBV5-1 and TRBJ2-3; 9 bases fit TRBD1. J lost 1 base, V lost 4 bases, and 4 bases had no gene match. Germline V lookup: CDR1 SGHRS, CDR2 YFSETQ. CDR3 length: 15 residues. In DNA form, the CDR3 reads TGCGCCAGCAGCCCGGGACAGGGCCGCACAGATACGCAGTATTTT. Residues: CASSPGQGRTDTQYF.

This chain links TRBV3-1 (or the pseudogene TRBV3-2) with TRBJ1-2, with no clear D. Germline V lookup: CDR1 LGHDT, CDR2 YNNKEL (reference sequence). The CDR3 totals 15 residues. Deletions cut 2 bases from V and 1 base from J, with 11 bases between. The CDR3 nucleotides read TGTGCCAGCAGCCAAAAAAGACGGAGTAACTATGGCTACACCTTC. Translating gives CASSQKRRSNYGYTF.

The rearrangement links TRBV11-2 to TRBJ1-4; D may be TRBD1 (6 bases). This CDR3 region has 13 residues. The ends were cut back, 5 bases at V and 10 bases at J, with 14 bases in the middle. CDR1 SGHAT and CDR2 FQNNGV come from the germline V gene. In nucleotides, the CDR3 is TGTGCCAGCAGCCCCTCCCTGGGGGCAAAACTGTTTTTT. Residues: CASSPSLGAKLFF.

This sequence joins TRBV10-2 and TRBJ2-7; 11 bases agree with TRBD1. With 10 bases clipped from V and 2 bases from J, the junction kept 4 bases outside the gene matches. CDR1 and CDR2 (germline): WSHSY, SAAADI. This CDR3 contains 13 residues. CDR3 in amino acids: CAIGQGAAYEQYF. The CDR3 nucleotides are TGCGCCATCGGACAGGGGGCCGCCTACGAGCAGTACTTC.

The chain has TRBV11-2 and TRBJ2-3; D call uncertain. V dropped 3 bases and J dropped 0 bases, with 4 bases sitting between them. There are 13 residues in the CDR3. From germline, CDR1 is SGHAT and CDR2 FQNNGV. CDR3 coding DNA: TGTGCCAGCAGCTTGGAGAGCACAGATACGCAGTATTTT. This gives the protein CASSLESTDTQYF.

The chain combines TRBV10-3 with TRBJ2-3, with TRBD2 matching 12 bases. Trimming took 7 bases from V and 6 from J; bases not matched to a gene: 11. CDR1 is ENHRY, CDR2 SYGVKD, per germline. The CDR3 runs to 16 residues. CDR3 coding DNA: TGTGCCATCACCAGACTAGCGGGGGACGGCGGGGATACGCAGTATTTT. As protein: CAITRLAGDGGDTQYF.

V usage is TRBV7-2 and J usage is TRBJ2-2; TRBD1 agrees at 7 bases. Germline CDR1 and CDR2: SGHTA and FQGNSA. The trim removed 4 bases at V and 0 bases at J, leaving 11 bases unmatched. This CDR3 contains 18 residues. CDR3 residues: CASSSWTGPNANTGELFF. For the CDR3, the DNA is TGTGCCAGCAGCTCCTGGACAGGCCCTAACGCGAACACCGGGGAGCTGTTTTTT.

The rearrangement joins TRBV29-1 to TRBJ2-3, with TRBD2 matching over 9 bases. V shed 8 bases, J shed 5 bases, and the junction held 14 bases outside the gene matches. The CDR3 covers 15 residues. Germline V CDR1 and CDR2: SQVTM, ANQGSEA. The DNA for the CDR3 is TGCAGCATGGGGGGTAGCGGGGGCTTGGGAGATACGCAGTATTTT. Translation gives CSMGGSGGLGDTQYF.

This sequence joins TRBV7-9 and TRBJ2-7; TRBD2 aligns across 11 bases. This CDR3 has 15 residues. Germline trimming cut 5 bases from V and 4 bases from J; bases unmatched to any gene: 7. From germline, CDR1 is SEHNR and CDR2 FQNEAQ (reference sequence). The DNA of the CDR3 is TGTGCCAGCAGCCGCCTTAGCGGGGGGGTATACGAGCAGTACTTC. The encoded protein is CASSRLSGGVYEQYF.

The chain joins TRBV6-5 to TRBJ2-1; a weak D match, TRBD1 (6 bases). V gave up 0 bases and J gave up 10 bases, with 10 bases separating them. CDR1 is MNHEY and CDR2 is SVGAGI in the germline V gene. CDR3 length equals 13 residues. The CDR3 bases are TGTGCCAGCAGTTACTCGACAGGTAACGAGCAGTTCTTC. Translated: CASSYSTGNEQFF.

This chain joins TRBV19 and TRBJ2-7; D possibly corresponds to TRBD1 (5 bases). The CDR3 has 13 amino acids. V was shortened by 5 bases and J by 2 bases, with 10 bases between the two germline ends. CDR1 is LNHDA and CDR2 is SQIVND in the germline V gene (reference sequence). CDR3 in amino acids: CASSEDIAYEQYF. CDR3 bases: TGTGCCAGTAGTGAGGACATCGCCTACGAGCAGTACTTC.

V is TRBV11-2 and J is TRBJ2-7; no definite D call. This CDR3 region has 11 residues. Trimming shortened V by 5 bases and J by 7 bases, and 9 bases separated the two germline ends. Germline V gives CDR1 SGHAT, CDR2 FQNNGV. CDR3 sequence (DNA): TGTGCCAGCAGCCCCCGTTCGGAGCAGTACTTC. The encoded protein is CASSPRSEQYF.

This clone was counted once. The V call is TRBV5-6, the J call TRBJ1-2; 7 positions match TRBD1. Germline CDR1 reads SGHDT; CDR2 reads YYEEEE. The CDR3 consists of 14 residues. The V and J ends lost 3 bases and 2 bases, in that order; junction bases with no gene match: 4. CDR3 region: CASSSGQFNYGYTF. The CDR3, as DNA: TGTGCCAGCAGCTCGGGACAGTTCAACTATGGCTACACCTTC.

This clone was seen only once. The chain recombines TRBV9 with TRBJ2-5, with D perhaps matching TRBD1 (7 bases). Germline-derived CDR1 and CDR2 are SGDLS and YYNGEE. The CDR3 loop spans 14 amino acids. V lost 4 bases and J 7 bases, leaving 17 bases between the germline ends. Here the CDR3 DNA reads TGTGCCAGCAGCCTCGGGGGACAGTCCGGGACCCAGTACTTC. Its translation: CASSLGGQSGTQYF.

The CDR3 is CASRGGAATNEKLFF. The CDR3 DNA sequence: TGTGCCAGCAGGGGCGGGGCAGCAACTAATGAAAAACTGTTTTTT. The rearrangement joins TRBV2 to TRBJ1-4; D perhaps matches TRBD1 (5 bases). Deletions cut 6 bases from V and 0 bases from J, with 11 bases between. Germline CDR1 reads SNHLY; CDR2 reads FYNNEI. There are 15 residues in the CDR3.